Presented here are 17 T cell receptor beta chains from one specimen sequenced in a study of technical replicates of blood from a few donors. Profiling relied on immunoSEQ multiplex PCR, and the TCRdb table lists in-frame clones only, not all of them. This sample yields tens of thousands of clones, of which around 96% are seen a single time; 0.3% to 0.4% belongs to the top ten. The sample comprised T cells isolated from PBMCs. These receptors were obtained from a human donor in good health.

The V call is TRBV6-5, the J call TRBJ1-3; D might be TRBD1 (5 bases). This CDR3 has 15 residues. Germline CDR1 MNHEY, CDR2 SVGAGI. V lost 6 bases, J lost 0 bases, and 12 bases lay in between. The CDR3 protein is CASRRQRYSGNTIYF. The DNA for the CDR3 is TGTGCCAGCAGGCGACAGCGCTACTCTGGAAACACCATATATTTT.

The chain carries TRBV6-6 and TRBJ2-3, with 12 nucleotides matching TRBD2. V gave up 2 bases and J gave up 10 bases; unmatched junction bases: 7. CDR1 is MNHNY, CDR2 SVGAGI, per germline (reference sequence). The CDR3 sequence is 15 residues long. This CDR3 is CASSYKLAGGGSQYF. The DNA of the CDR3 is TGTGCCAGCAGTTACAAACTAGCGGGAGGAGGTTCGCAGTATTTT.

The V and J genes are TRBV27 and TRBJ2-5, with 9 nucleotides matching TRBD2. The ends lost 2 bases at V and 7 bases at J; junction bases unmatched: 8. The CDR3 is 15 amino acids. Germline values: CDR1 MNHEY, CDR2 SMNVEV (reference sequence). For the CDR3, the DNA is TGTGCCAGCAGTTTAGTGGCGGGAGGGCCGGGGACCCAGTACTTC. Encoded protein: CASSLVAGGPGTQYF.

The CDR3 DNA is TGTGCCATCAGTGAGGAAGGTCTAGGACTAGAGGAGACCCAGTACTTC. This encodes CAISEEGLGLEETQYF. This rearrangement joins TRBV10-3 to TRBJ2-5, with TRBD2 identical over 7 bases. V gave up 2 bases and J gave up 5 bases; unmatched junction bases: 11. The CDR3 spans 16 residues. Germline CDR1 and CDR2: ENHRY and SYGVKD.

Here the CDR3 DNA reads TGTGCCAGCAGTTACTCATATGCCAAAAACATTCAGTACTTC. Protein: CASSYSYAKNIQYF. The chain combines TRBV6-5 with TRBJ2-4; the D is unclear. Trimming shortened V by 0 bases and J by 1 base, and 4 bases separated the two germline ends. This CDR3 contains 14 residues. Per the germline V gene, CDR1 is MNHEY and CDR2 is SVGAGI.

The chain couples TRBV7-9 to TRBJ1-4; tentatively, D is TRBD1 (5 bases). This CDR3 has 15 amino acids. V shed 2 bases and J shed 3 bases, with 10 bases lying between them. Germline-derived CDR1 and CDR2 are SEHNR and FQNEAQ (reference sequence). The CDR3: CASSLTGGANEKLFF. CDR3 in DNA: TGTGCCAGCAGCTTAACGGGGGGAGCTAATGAAAAACTGTTTTTT.

This chain links TRBV25-1 with TRBJ1-4, with D hard to call. Trimming left V 4 bases short and J 5 bases short, with 8 bases between. Germline V gives CDR1 MGHDK, CDR2 SYGVNS. The CDR3 has 13 amino acids. DNA of the CDR3: TGTGCCAGCAGTGTAGCGGGGAATGAAAAACTGTTTTTT. Residues: CASSVAGNEKLFF.

The J gene is TRBJ2-7, the V gene TRBV6-5; D not certain. Per germline, CDR1 MNHEY and CDR2 SVGAGI. Trimming took 4 bases from V and 4 from J, leaving 11 bases between them. CDR3 size: 13 residues. For the CDR3, the DNA is TGTGCCAGCAGTTTTTACTCCTCTTACGAGCAGTACTTC. Amino acids: CASSFYSSYEQYF.

V and J are TRBV27 and TRBJ2-1; D is unclear. Germline CDR1 is MNHEY and CDR2 is SMNVEV (reference sequence). The V gene lost 9 bases and the J gene lost 4 bases, with 10 bases spanning the gap. This CDR3 is built from 12 residues. CDR3 protein: CASSDQYNEQFF. The CDR3 nucleotides are TGTGCCAGTAGTGATCAGTACAATGAGCAGTTCTTC.

The chain joins TRBV5-1 to TRBJ2-2, with D perhaps matching TRBD2 (6 bases). This CDR3 is built from 15 residues. The V end was cut by 2 bases, the J end by 3 bases, with 11 bases between. The germline V gene has CDR1 SGHRS and CDR2 YFSETQ. CDR3 protein: CASSLRLGDTGELFF. In nucleotides, the CDR3 is TGCGCCAGCAGCTTACGACTAGGGGACACCGGGGAGCTGTTTTTT.

This rearrangement joins TRBV2 to TRBJ1-1; tentative D call: TRBD1 (6 bases). CDR1 SNHLY and CDR2 FYNNEI come from the germline V gene. V lost 7 bases and J 4 bases, leaving 13 bases between the germline ends. The length of the CDR3 is 13 residues. The CDR3 region is CASIYQGRTEAFF. DNA of the CDR3: TGTGCCAGCATTTACCAGGGGCGCACTGAAGCTTTCTTT.

The chain couples TRBV7-2 to TRBJ2-7; TRBD1 aligns across 9 bases. The germline gives CDR1 SGHTA, CDR2 FQGNSA. The CDR3 sequence is 15 residues long. Trimming took 4 bases from V and 2 from J; bases not matched to a gene: 6. The CDR3 DNA is TGTGCCAGCAGCTCAAACAGGGGGCCCCCCTACGAGCAGTACTTC. This encodes CASSSNRGPPYEQYF.

V and J are TRBV11-2 and TRBJ2-1; 9 positions agree with TRBD2. The CDR3 extends over 18 amino acids. V was clipped by 1 base and J by 6 bases; unmatched bases: 13. Per the germline V gene, CDR1 is SGHAT and CDR2 is FQNNGV. CDR3: CASSLVFSLSGRRNEQFF. The CDR3 bases are TGTGCCAGCAGCTTAGTTTTTTCGTTGAGCGGGAGGCGCAATGAGCAGTTCTTC. The complete variable domain, with remaining parts taken from reference TRBV11-2 and TRBJ2-1, reads EAGVAQSPRYKIIEKRQSVAFWCNPISGHATLYWYQQILGQGPKLLIQFQNNGVVDDSQLPKDRFSAERLKGVDSTLKIQPAKLEDSAVYLCASSLVFSLSGRRNEQFFGPGTRLTVL.

The rearrangement joins TRBV6-1 to TRBJ2-7, with D maybe TRBD2 (6 bases). Per the germline V gene, CDR1 is MNHNS and CDR2 is SASEGT. The CDR3 covers 12 residues. The ends were cut back, 7 bases at V and 3 bases at J, with 10 bases in the middle. CDR3 coding DNA: TGTGCCAGCACGGGACTCCTCTACGAGCAGTACTTC. Translated, it gives CASTGLLYEQYF.

The V gene is TRBV19, the J gene TRBJ2-1; tentatively, D is TRBD2 (5 bases). The CDR3 totals 11 residues. Trimming cost V 3 bases and J 9 bases, with 6 bases left between them. Germline CDR1 is LNHDA and CDR2 is SQIVND (reference sequence). The CDR3 sequence is CASSIGGEQFF. As DNA, the CDR3 is TGTGCCAGTAGTATTGGAGGTGAGCAGTTCTTC.

The chain uses TRBV7-8 and TRBJ2-3; perhaps TRBD2 as D (6 bases). From germline, CDR1 is SGHVS and CDR2 FQNEAQ. Trimming took 2 bases from V and 2 from J, leaving 17 bases between them. This CDR3 is 17 amino acids long. CDR3 in amino acids: CASSLYLNREITDTQYF. CDR3 nucleotide sequence: TGTGCCAGCAGCTTATACTTAAACCGGGAGATCACAGATACGCAGTATTTT.

The CDR3 coding sequence is TGTGCCAGCAGCCCATTTCAGGGGGGCGACGAGCAGTACTTC. Its protein is CASSPFQGGDEQYF. V usage is TRBV16 and J usage is TRBJ2-7; D is perhaps TRBD1 (7 bases). The CDR3 contains 14 residues. The V gene lost 4 bases and the J gene lost 5 bases, with 15 bases spanning the gap. CDR1 is KGHSY and CDR2 is FQNENV in the germline V gene.